A selection of T cell receptor beta chains follows, all from one sample in a study of response to subunit inactivated influenza vaccine. TCRdb re-derived calls from the RT-PCR reads in MiXCR, one entry per CDR3 protein. The data show some 800,000 distinct CDR3 sequences, with 21% seen just once and 10% to 13% held by the top ten. The sample in question was PBMCs from blood, obtained about 5 days after vaccination. The receptors were gathered from a man aged 50 or older who received an inactivated influenza vaccine. Both conserved end residues are part of each CDR3. D genes are given only for firm matches. Some rows have no size entry. The others give once, few or many, or a class for an expanded clone.

j_gene: TRBJ2-7; abundance: NA; d_gene: TRBD1; v_gene: TRBV29-1; CDR3nt: TGCAGCGTTGAAGAGTGGACAGGGGGAGCCTACGAGCAGTACTTC; CDR3aa: CSVEEWTGGAYEQYF
j_gene: TRBJ2-5; abundance: few; d_gene: TRBD2; v_gene: TRBV5-1; CDR3nt: TGCGCCAGCAGCTTGGGCCCTAGCGGGGCACAAGAGACCCAGTACTTC; CDR3aa: CASSLGPSGAQETQYF
j_gene: TRBJ1-4; abundance: few; d_gene: NA; v_gene: TRBV5-1; CDR3nt: TGCGCCAGCAGCATCGGACACCCAACTAATGAAAAACTGTTTTTT; CDR3aa: CASSIGHPTNEKLFF
j_gene: TRBJ2-3; abundance: few; d_gene: NA; v_gene: TRBV29-1; CDR3nt: TGCAGCGTTGAAGGGACAGTCACAGATACGCAGTATTTT; CDR3aa: CSVEGTVTDTQYF
j_gene: TRBJ2-3; abundance: NA; d_gene: TRBD1; v_gene: TRBV6-1; CDR3nt: TGTGCCAGCAGCCTCGTTGGGACAGGGCAAACAGATACGCAGTATTTT; CDR3aa: CASSLVGTGQTDTQYF
j_gene: TRBJ2-1; abundance: few; d_gene: NA; v_gene: TRBV30; CDR3nt: TGTGCCTGGAGTGTAGGTATCAGGTTCGGTGAGCAGTTCTTC; CDR3aa: CAWSVGIRFGEQFF
j_gene: TRBJ1-2; abundance: few; d_gene: NA; v_gene: TRBV6-1; CDR3nt: TGTGCCAGCCAAGGGACGGGACGCAGCTATGGCTACACCTTC; CDR3aa: CASQGTGRSYGYTF
j_gene: TRBJ2-5; abundance: many; d_gene: NA; v_gene: TRBV4-3; CDR3nt: TGCGCCAGCAGCCAAGATAAGGGGCGGTGGGAGACCCAGTACTTC; CDR3aa: CASSQDKGRWETQYF
j_gene: TRBJ2-1; abundance: few; d_gene: TRBD2; v_gene: TRBV11-2; CDR3nt: TGTGCCAGCAGCTTGATGACCGGGGGGTGGTACAATGAGCAGTTCTTC; CDR3aa: CASSLMTGGWYNEQFF
j_gene: TRBJ2-2; abundance: NA; d_gene: TRBD1; v_gene: TRBV10-3; CDR3nt: TGTGCCATCAGGAGGGACAGGGGAGGCACCGGGGAGCTGTTTTTT; CDR3aa: CAIRRDRGGTGELFF
j_gene: TRBJ1-1; abundance: NA; d_gene: NA; v_gene: TRBV5-1; CDR3nt: TGCGCCAGCAGCGAGGACGAGTCGAAAAAGGAGGCTTTCTTT; CDR3aa: CASSEDESKKEAFF
j_gene: TRBJ1-5; abundance: NA; d_gene: NA; v_gene: TRBV2; CDR3nt: TGTGCCAGCAGTGAGTTCAGAAGCAATCAGCCCCAGCATTTT; CDR3aa: CASSEFRSNQPQHF
j_gene: TRBJ1-4; abundance: NA; d_gene: TRBD1; v_gene: TRBV4-3; CDR3nt: TGCGCCAGCAGCCGAGACTCGGGACAGGGGACCCGTGGTGAAAAACTGTTTTTT; CDR3aa: CASSRDSGQGTRGEKLFF
j_gene: TRBJ2-3; abundance: few; d_gene: TRBD1; v_gene: TRBV9; CDR3nt: TGTGCCAGCAGCGTGGGGACAGGGGGAATTACAGATACGCAGTATTTT; CDR3aa: CASSVGTGGITDTQYF
j_gene: TRBJ2-1; abundance: few; d_gene: TRBD2; v_gene: TRBV4-2; CDR3nt: TGTGCCAGCAGCCTAAAAGCGGGAGGCAACAATGAGCAGTTCTTC; CDR3aa: CASSLKAGGNNEQFF
j_gene: TRBJ2-7; abundance: few; d_gene: TRBD1; v_gene: TRBV20-1; CDR3nt: TGCAGTGCTAGTGAAAGGACAGGAGCCTACGAGCAGTACTTC; CDR3aa: CSASERTGAYEQYF
j_gene: TRBJ2-2; abundance: many; d_gene: NA; v_gene: TRBV20-1; CDR3nt: TGCAGTGCTAGAGACCACCACGCCGGGGAGCTGTTTTTT; CDR3aa: CSARDHHAGELFF
j_gene: TRBJ2-1; abundance: NA; d_gene: NA; v_gene: TRBV6-2/TRBV6-3; CDR3nt: TGTGCCAGCATGACGACCCATGTGAAGTTCTTC; CDR3aa: CASMTTHVKFF
j_gene: TRBJ2-3; abundance: few; d_gene: TRBD1; v_gene: TRBV2; CDR3nt: TGTGCCAGCAGGCCGAGGGGGCTTGGCACAGATACGCAGTATTTT; CDR3aa: CASRPRGLGTDTQYF
j_gene: TRBJ2-1; abundance: NA; d_gene: TRBD2; v_gene: TRBV19; CDR3nt: TGTGCCAGTACCCTAGCGGGAGGGCCTTGGGATGAGCAGTTCTTC; CDR3aa: CASTLAGGPWDEQFF
j_gene: TRBJ1-3; abundance: few; d_gene: NA; v_gene: TRBV2; CDR3nt: TGTGCCAGCAGCGGGGACATGCTTGGAAACACCATATATTTT; CDR3aa: CASSGDMLGNTIYF
j_gene: TRBJ1-4; abundance: NA; d_gene: NA; v_gene: TRBV12-3/TRBV12-4; CDR3nt: TGTGCCAGCAGCAGGGGATCCCCCGGGGAAAAACTGTTTTTT; CDR3aa: CASSRGSPGEKLFF